The T cell receptor beta chain described here comes from a study of shared clonotypes between healthy human individuals (dated by TCRdb to the early 2020s). The study in broad terms: A few men and a couple of women, aged 18 to 49 years, made up the cohort. For each donor, three plates each were used for CD4 naive and CD4 memory, two plates were used for CD8 naive, and one plate was used for CD8 memory. To estimate repertoire size and how much clonotypes are shared between individuals, the study performed deep sequencing of blood TCR repertoires from about five healthy adults. To increase sequencing depth and limit assay-specific biases, different laboratories used diverse techniques to prepare libraries and sequence TCR repertoires. Per donor, leukapheresis produced somewhere between about 0.85 and 8.9 billion PBMCs. General study outcomes and caveats: Sampling was limited to blood, and TCR repertoires in tissue likely differ from TCR repertoires in blood. Naive subsets generally had larger estimated clonotype richness than memory subsets. Incomplete sequencing was indicated by rarefaction of sorted-subset datasets, despite the large sequencing depth. Compared with non-shared clonotypes, clonotypes shared by all four sorted-subset donors had higher generation probabilities. Sharing across a few donors was observed for about 5% of naive CD4, 3% to 3.5% of naive CD8, 2% to 2.5% of memory CD4, and about 0.4% of memory CD8 clonotypes. The genetic and exposure-history diversity represented was limited by the small number of donors. Pairwise subsampling indicated that sequencing depth was expected to affect the degree of clonotype sharing among donors.

Healthy HIV-negative adults with no recently reported acute infections or vaccinations were included as donors. All donors were Caucasian adults living in Nashville, Tennessee, USA. Magnetic negative selection was used to enrich CD4+ T cells, after which naive cells were positively selected on CD45RA and the negative fraction became the memory subset. Blood was collected by leukapheresis, and PBMCs were isolated by Ficoll-Histopaque density gradient centrifugation and then cryopreserved in liquid nitrogen vapor phase. Analytical flow cytometry was used to check the purity and quantity of each magnetically sorted T cell population. From each sorted fraction, genomic DNA was isolated and quantified by UV absorbance on a Nanodrop 2000c. About this clone: Which antigen it targets is not known. Per-base qualities were not stored, and no clone one base away is much larger.

Using the deep immunoSEQ assay, TCR CDR3 regions were amplified from genomic DNA by multiplex PCR. Genomic DNA extracted from each cell subset was distributed evenly over all wells of several immunoSEQ 96-well plates, and each plate served as one replicate. For sorted subsets, around 200 ng genomic DNA, equal to tens of thousands of T cell genomes, was loaded into each replicate PCR. Purified libraries were quantified with a Qubit 3.0 fluorometer, sized on a Bioanalyzer 2100, and re-quantified with the KAPA Library Quantification kit. Every immunoSEQ 96-well plate was sequenced on a dedicated single-read 150-cycle Illumina NextSeq 550 flow cell. In the paper's pipeline: Because the immunoSEQ output included only junctional sequences and no quality scores, the filtering could not be the same as the filtering used for full-length reads. Sequences were annotated with PyIR, a Python wrapper for IgBLAST v1.9, using IMGT germline references to assign V/J genes and CDR3. Reads were filtered out if the reads had weak V/J assignments (E-value above 1e-6), no CDR3, stop codons, out-of-frame junctions, or ambiguous translated residues. V3J clonotypes were defined by identical inferred V gene, J gene, and CDR3 amino acid sequence. Percentage overlap between repertoires was calculated by dividing the number of shared unique clonotypes by the size of the smaller repertoire. Richness of each repertoire was evaluated using RTK rarefaction, the Chao1 estimator, and Recon v2.1 estimates of unobserved clonotypes. Generation probabilities were computed with OLGA for all TCRbeta clonotypes obtained by the gDNA method from a few donors. TCRdb obtained this table from immuneACCESS and retained in-frame rearrangements with V and J assigned. These tables miss some clones; where compared with another copy, unresolved V genes account for less than half of the shortfall, and the remainder is unexplained. V, J and clone size were drawn from that table, and D and trimming were deduced from the DNA. Present in this sample are over a million clones, about 98.5% of which were seen just once. The ten largest clonotypes hold approximately 0.4% of the sample.

Sample: naive CD4+ T cells sorted from blood. The cell subset or site tag for this specimen amounts to: CD45RA+ positively selected. The clonotype was recovered from a young man in good health.

CDR3 protein: CASSTHRASGANVLTF. The bases read TGTGCCAGCAGCACCCACAGGGCTTCTGGGGCCAACGTCCTGACTTTC. The chain is assembled from TRBV9 and TRBJ2-6; the D gene is perhaps TRBD1, from 6 matching bases. V sheds 4 bases and J sheds 1 base, leaving 12 bases between their ends. As encoded in the germline V gene, CDR1 is SGDLS while CDR2 is YYNGEE. Spanning cysteine to phenylalanine, the CDR3 consists of 16 amino acids. Only the CDR3 region is kept as DNA, spanning 48 bases read in frame from base 1.